The 28 T cell receptor beta chains below were found in one sample sequenced in a study of shared clonotypes between healthy human individuals. Using immunoSEQ multiplex PCR, the repertoire was profiled, and TCRdb retains in-frame clones only, with some absent. Seen here are approximately 940,000 clones, around three quarters observed once, and the top ten hold 1.5%. Sequenced input: memory CD4+ T cells sorted from blood. The subset is: CD45RA-negative fraction. These receptors originate from a man aged 18 to 35 in good health.

The chain is built from TRBV4-2 and TRBJ2-1, with 9 bases lining up with TRBD2. The CDR3 runs 18 residues. V shed 0 bases and J 7 bases; nucleotides not matched to a gene: 13. In germline, CDR1 is LGHNA, CDR2 YNFKEQ. The CDR3 is CASSQDPLSLAGYNEQFF. The CDR3 bases are TGTGCCAGCAGCCAAGATCCCCTCTCGCTAGCGGGGTATAATGAGCAGTTCTTC.

The chain uses TRBV6-4 and TRBJ1-5, with unresolved D. This CDR3 spans 17 amino acids. Between the trimmed V and J ends, which lost 6 bases and 7 bases, there was a span of 25 bases. The germline CDR1 and CDR2 sequences are MRHNA and SNTAGT. CDR3 residues: CASRAEDGPGRGQPQHF. DNA of the CDR3: TGTGCCAGCAGAGCGGAGGACGGGCCGGGAAGAGGACAGCCCCAGCATTTT.

A note on this clone: Other DNA sequences in this specimen translate into the identical CDR3. The chain links TRBV9 to TRBJ2-1; D is perhaps TRBD2 (6 bases). Germline CDR1 is SGDLS and CDR2 is YYNGEE. V lost 3 bases to trimming and J lost 0 bases, with 10 bases between them. The CDR3 has 15 residues. Written as DNA, the CDR3 is TGTGCCAGCAGCGCCGGGACTCACTCCTACAATGAGCAGTTCTTC. Amino acid sequence: CASSAGTHSYNEQFF.

This chain uses TRBV2 with TRBJ1-2, with 9 nucleotides matching TRBD1. The V segment lost 7 bases and the J segment 1 base; nucleotides outside the gene matches: 7. The germline gives CDR1 SNHLY, CDR2 FYNNEI. The CDR3 sequence is 15 residues long. CDR3 residues: CASITQGALNYGYTF. CDR3 DNA: TGTGCCAGCATCACACAGGGGGCTCTTAACTATGGCTACACCTTC.

The chain joins TRBV19 to TRBJ2-1, with 9 bases identical to TRBD2. V gave up 3 bases and J gave up 6 bases; unmatched junction bases: 3. Germline lookup yields CDR1 LNHDA and CDR2 SQIVND (reference sequence). CDR3 length: 14 amino acids. CDR3 coding DNA: TGTGCCAGTAGTATGGTAGCGGGAGTCAATGAGCAGTTCTTC. Amino acid sequence: CASSMVAGVNEQFF.

The rearrangement joins TRBV30 to TRBJ1-5, with a possible D match to TRBD1 (5 bases). Germline assignment: CDR1 GTSNPN and CDR2 SVGIG (reference sequence). Trimming took off 2 bases at V and 9 bases at J, with 14 bases between the two ends. The CDR3 loop spans 13 amino acids. CDR3 DNA: TGTGCCTGGAGTTCTCCAGGGTTTTGGCCCCAGCATTTT. Residues: CAWSSPGFWPQHF.

V and J are TRBV7-8 and TRBJ2-7; TRBD2 matches 12 bases. Germline CDR1 and CDR2: SGHVS and FQNEAQ. V lost 5 bases to trimming and J lost 4 bases; unmatched junction nucleotides: 6. This CDR3 is 15 amino acids long. CDR3 nucleotides: TGTGCCAGCAGCCCCACGACTAGCGGGAGTTACGAGCAGTACTTC. Translating it yields CASSPTTSGSYEQYF.

This clone has just a few counts. V gene TRBV7-8 combines with J gene TRBJ2-7, with D hard to call. V was shortened by 3 bases and J by 0 bases, with 15 bases between the two germline ends. This CDR3 is built from 16 residues. Germline CDR1 is SGHVS and CDR2 is FQNEAQ. This chain's CDR3 is CASSFQAGRNSYEQYF. In DNA, the CDR3 is TGTGCCAGCAGCTTCCAGGCCGGTCGTAACTCCTACGAGCAGTACTTC. The whole variable domain, filled in from reference TRBV7-8 and TRBJ2-7, reads GAGVSQSPRYKVAKRGQDVALRCDPISGHVSLFWYQQALGQGPEFLTYFQNEAQLDKSGLPSDRFFAERPEGSVSTLKIQRTQQEDSAVYLCASSFQAGRNSYEQYFGPGTRLTVT.

The J gene is TRBJ2-2, the V gene TRBV12-5; TRBD1 aligns across 10 bases. CDR3 length equals 16 residues. The V segment lost 5 bases and the J segment 5 bases; nucleotides outside the gene matches: 8. Germline-derived CDR1 and CDR2 are LGHNT and FRNRAP. CDR3 sequence (DNA): TGTGCTAGTGGTCCGCTGACAGGGGGCGTTACCGGGGAGCTGTTTTTT. This encodes CASGPLTGGVTGELFF.

The chain combines TRBV7-2 with TRBJ2-7, with D perhaps matching TRBD1 or TRBD2 (6 bases each). The CDR3 is 13 residues long. Trimming removed 3 bases at V and 3 bases at J, with 9 bases between. CDR1 is SGHTA and CDR2 is FQGNSA in the germline V gene. The CDR3 loop reads CASSLRGHYEQYF. In nucleotides, the CDR3 is TGTGCCAGCAGCTTGCGGGGACACTACGAGCAGTACTTC.

This clone was seen more than once but under ten times. The V gene is TRBV2, the J gene TRBJ1-2; 7 bases map to TRBD1. This CDR3 has 15 residues. Germline V gene lookup returns CDR1 SNHLY and CDR2 FYNNEI. The V and J ends lost 6 bases and 8 bases, in that order; junction bases with no gene match: 15. CDR3 sequence (DNA): TGTGCCAGCAGCCGCAGGGTACGACAGGGTGAAGGCTACACCTTC. This translates into CASSRRVRQGEGYTF.

This clone was observed a handful of times. V usage is TRBV7-9 and J usage is TRBJ1-6; D not resolved. The CDR3 contains 14 residues. Trimming removed 3 bases at V and 8 bases at J, with 11 bases between. Per the germline V gene, CDR1 is SEHNR and CDR2 is FQNEAQ (reference sequence). CDR3 sequence reads: CASSFSRRDSPLHF. The CDR3 nucleotides read TGTGCCAGCAGCTTTTCTCGTAGGGATTCACCCCTCCACTTT.

This chain joins TRBV18 and TRBJ1-6; D unresolved. Deletions cut 3 bases from V and 7 bases from J, with 10 bases between. This CDR3 has 14 amino acids. CDR1 KGHSH and CDR2 LQKENI come from the germline V gene. The chain's CDR3 is CASSPDGINSPLHF. CDR3 bases: TGTGCCAGCTCACCCGACGGAATAAATTCACCCCTCCACTTT.

This rearrangement joins TRBV10-1 to TRBJ2-3, with unresolved D. V lost 2 bases and J 6 bases, leaving 15 bases between the germline ends. This CDR3 has 15 amino acids. Per germline, CDR1 WNHNN and CDR2 SYGVQD (reference sequence). CDR3 loop: CASSESSTPTDTQYF. CDR3 nucleotides: TGCGCCAGCAGTGAGAGTTCGACCCCCACGGATACGCAGTATTTT.

The chain combines TRBV27 with TRBJ1-5, with a possible D match to TRBD1 (5 bases). The CDR3 length is 17 residues. CDR1 MNHEY and CDR2 SMNVEV come from the germline V gene (reference sequence). The V end lost 5 bases, the J end lost 1 base, and 18 bases lay between the germline ends. The CDR3 protein is CASSPHRTGPSNQPQHF. In DNA, the CDR3 is TGTGCCAGCAGTCCCCATAGAACGGGACCGAGCAATCAGCCCCAGCATTTT.

This clone turned up a few times. This chain links TRBV28 with TRBJ1-6; 8 nucleotides match TRBD1. With V trimmed by 4 bases and J by 6 bases, 5 bases remained unmatched. CDR3 length: 15 residues. The germline V gene encodes CDR1 MDHEN and CDR2 SYDVKM. The CDR3 spells CASSSDRAVNSPLHF. CDR3 DNA: TGTGCCAGCAGTTCGGACAGGGCCGTTAATTCACCCCTCCACTTT.

The V gene is TRBV28, the J gene TRBJ2-2, with TRBD2 identical over 13 bases. CDR1 and CDR2 (germline): MDHEN, SYDVKM. The CDR3 spans 15 residues. Unmatched junction bases numbered 3, after V lost 6 bases and J lost 5 bases. Here the CDR3 reads CASRGLAGVTGELFF. In DNA, the CDR3 is TGTGCCAGCAGAGGACTAGCGGGAGTAACCGGGGAGCTGTTTTTT. Looking up the rest from reference TRBV28 and TRBJ2-2 gives the full variable domain: DVKVTQSSRYLVKRTGEKVFLECVQDMDHENMFWYRQDPGLGLRLIYFSYDVKMKEKGDIPEGYSVSREKKERFSLILESASTNQTSMYLCASRGLAGVTGELFFGEGSRLTVL.

A remark on this clone: A far larger clone lies a single base away; this is likely a read error. The rearrangement joins TRBV5-4 to TRBJ2-7, with D possibly TRBD2 on 5 matching bases. Per germline, CDR1 SGHNT and CDR2 YYREEE (reference sequence). Trimming pared 0 bases from V and 2 bases from J, leaving 6 bases between. The CDR3 length is 13 residues. CDR3 sequence reads: CASSLVGTYEQYF. The CDR3 nucleotides read TGTGCCAGCAGCTTGGTCGGGACCTACGAGCAGTACTTC. Combining the CDR3 with reference TRBV5-4 and TRBJ2-7 gives the whole variable domain ETGVTQSPTHLIKTRGQQVTLRCSSQSGHNTVSWYQQALGQGPQFIFQYYREEENGRGNFPPRFSGLQFPNYSSELNVNALELDDSALYLCASSLVGTYEQYFGPGTRLTVT.

The CDR3 reads CATTQLSSYNSPLHF. CDR3 coding DNA: TGTGCCACCACCCAGTTGAGCTCCTATAATTCACCCCTCCACTTT. The chain joins TRBV6-1 to TRBJ1-6; the D is unclear. The germline V and J ends were trimmed by 10 bases and 0 bases, with 13 bases remaining between them. Per the germline V gene, CDR1 is MNHNS and CDR2 is SASEGT. The CDR3 totals 15 residues.

By frequency in the sample, this clone is medium-sized. The V and J genes are TRBV4-1 and TRBJ2-7; D is unresolved. V lost 5 bases, J lost 3 bases, and 5 bases lay in between. The CDR3 spans 11 residues. Per germline, CDR1 MGHRA and CDR2 YSYEKL. CDR3 nucleotide sequence: TGCGCCAGCAGCGACTTCTACGAGCAGTACTTC. Translation gives CASSDFYEQYF.

The chain uses TRBV5-4 and TRBJ1-1; 7 bases align to TRBD1. The V segment lost 6 bases and the J segment 1 base; nucleotides outside the gene matches: 9. Per germline, CDR1 SGHNT and CDR2 YYREEE (reference sequence). The CDR3 is made up of 15 amino acids. CDR3 in DNA: TGTGCCAGCACCCCAAAGGGACAGACGAACACTGAAGCTTTCTTT. Its protein is CASTPKGQTNTEAFF.

The rearrangement joins TRBV7-6 to TRBJ2-5, with TRBD2 matching 8 bases. The V and J ends lost 4 bases and 5 bases, in that order; junction bases with no gene match: 9. Germline CDR1 reads SGHVS; CDR2 reads FNYEAQ. The CDR3 sequence is 15 residues long. The CDR3 region is CASSSLSGTVETQYF. In DNA, the CDR3 is TGTGCCAGCAGCTCACTTAGCGGGACCGTCGAGACCCAGTACTTC.

The chain couples TRBV2 to TRBJ2-7; D is perhaps TRBD2 (6 bases). CDR1 is SNHLY, CDR2 FYNNEI, per germline. Trimming left V 8 bases short and J 6 bases short, with 14 bases between. CDR3 size: 12 residues. The CDR3 region is CASGGSGPEQYF. CDR3 DNA sequence: TGTGCCAGCGGGGGGTCCGGTCCCGAGCAGTACTTC.

V is TRBV9 and J is TRBJ2-3, with 11 bases that match TRBD2. Germline-derived CDR1 and CDR2 are SGDLS and YYNGEE. V lost 4 bases to trimming and J lost 6 bases; unmatched junction nucleotides: 4. The CDR3 has 14 amino acids. The CDR3 nucleotides read TGTGCCAGCAGCCTTAGCGGGGGGGCGGATACGCAGTATTTT. Its protein product is CASSLSGGADTQYF.

The chain links TRBV27 to TRBJ1-6, with D tentatively TRBD1 (5 bases). The germline gives CDR1 MNHEY, CDR2 SMNVEV (reference sequence). The V end lost 3 bases, the J end lost 8 bases, and 14 bases lay between the germline ends. The CDR3 extends over 15 amino acids. The chain's CDR3 is CASSFTGTGDSPLHF. As DNA, the CDR3 is TGTGCCAGCAGTTTCACCGGGACGGGCGATTCACCCCTCCACTTT.

This clone was seen a few times. The J gene is TRBJ1-5, the V gene TRBV28, with unresolved D. Germline-derived CDR1 and CDR2 are MDHEN and SYDVKM. Trimming stripped 6 bases from V and 4 bases from J, with 10 bases between. The CDR3 is 13 residues long. In DNA form, the CDR3 reads TGTGCCAGCAGCCCTAGATGGAATCAGCCCCAGCATTTT. Translating it yields CASSPRWNQPQHF.

Only one count was recorded for this clone. The CDR3 nucleotides read TGTGCCAGCAGGAAATCAGGTCATCAAGAGACCCAGTACTTC. The encoded protein is CASRKSGHQETQYF. The gene calls are TRBV27 and TRBJ2-5; D gene uncertain. There are 14 residues in the CDR3. Trimming took off 6 bases at V and 2 bases at J, with 13 bases between the two ends. CDR1 is MNHEY and CDR2 is SMNVEV in the germline V gene (reference sequence).

This clone has just a few counts. The gene calls are TRBV29-1 and TRBJ2-3; 7 bases are shared with TRBD1. Per the germline V gene, CDR1 is SQVTM and CDR2 is ANQGSEA. This CDR3 spans 12 amino acids. V gave up 5 bases and J gave up 4 bases; unmatched junction bases: 3. The chain's CDR3 is CSVRTGADTQYF. CDR3 DNA sequence: TGCAGCGTTCGGACAGGAGCAGATACGCAGTATTTT.